These 18 T cell receptor beta chains share one sample of origin, sequenced in a study of graft-versus-host responses after intestinal transplantation. For these TCRs, the target antigens are not known. Some clones are missing from TCRdb's copy, which holds only in-frame ones; the method was immunoSEQ multiplex PCR. The table records about 86,000 clones, around 89% of them present only once. The sample in question was unstimulated CD4+ T cells sorted from spleen or lymph node cells, obtained before transplant. Every receptor here comes from a human donor who was the organ donor for an intestinal transplant.

The rearrangement links TRBV5-1 to TRBJ2-3; unclear D gene. V lost 4 bases and J lost 6, with 12 bases in between. The CDR3 sequence is 13 residues long. Germline values: CDR1 SGHRS, CDR2 YFSETQ. The CDR3 DNA is TGCGCCAGCAGCGGGCAGTGGGCTGATACGCAGTATTTT. It yields the protein CASSGQWADTQYF.

This chain connects TRBV23-1 to TRBJ2-7, with 8 bases identical to TRBD1. TRBV23-1 belongs to the ORF category, with a function that is uncertain. Unmatched junction bases numbered 7, after V lost 0 bases and J lost 6 bases. CDR3 length equals 15 residues. The CDR3 reads CASSQSPDRVPEQYF. The CDR3 DNA is TGCGCCAGCAGTCAATCTCCGGACAGGGTGCCCGAGCAGTACTTC.

The chain combines TRBV9 with TRBJ2-3, with 7 bases that match TRBD2. Germline CDR1 and CDR2: SGDLS and YYNGEE. The CDR3 covers 16 residues. The junction had 11 bases not matched to a gene; V was cut back by 3 bases and J by 4 bases. CDR3 amino acids: CASSARLAPDPDTQYF. CDR3 nucleotides: TGTGCCAGCAGCGCCAGACTAGCCCCAGACCCAGATACGCAGTATTTT.

The J gene is TRBJ1-3, the V gene TRBV19, with a tentative D call TRBD1 (5 bases). This CDR3 has 13 residues. V lost 9 bases and J 4 bases, leaving 13 bases between the germline ends. The germline CDR1 and CDR2 sequences are LNHDA and SQIVND (reference sequence). The CDR3 loop is CASSVGVGNTIYF. In nucleotides, the CDR3 is TGTGCCAGCTCGGTAGGGGTCGGAAACACCATATATTTT.

The chain carries TRBV27 and TRBJ2-2, with D possibly being TRBD2 (5 bases). The CDR3 totals 14 residues. CDR1 and CDR2 from the germline V gene are MNHEY and SMNVEV (reference sequence). Trimming took 4 bases from V and 4 from J, leaving 10 bases between them. The CDR3 is CASSSGVGTGELFF. DNA for the CDR3: TGTGCCAGCAGTTCCGGGGTGGGCACCGGGGAGCTGTTTTTT.

The chain employs TRBV18 and TRBJ2-7, with 8 positions matching TRBD2. With V trimmed by 3 bases and J by 2 bases, 12 bases remained unmatched. Germline CDR1 is KGHSH and CDR2 is LQKENI. This CDR3 region has 17 residues. Here the CDR3 DNA reads TGTGCCAGCTCACCCGTGCGGGTGAAGCGGGGGACCTACGAGCAGTACTTC. Protein product: CASSPVRVKRGTYEQYF. Variable domain in full (rest from reference TRBV18 and TRBJ2-7): NAGVMQNPRHLVRRRGQEARLRCSPMKGHSHVYWYRQLPEEGLKFMVYLQKENIIDESGMPKERFSAEFPKEGPSILRIQQVVRGDSAAYFCASSPVRVKRGTYEQYFGPGTRLTVT.

Comments on this clone: Sequence at one end of the junction differs from germline and may be a read error. This chain's CDR3 is CASSYLYNPTSTNF. The CDR3 bases are TGTGCCAGCAGTTACCTCTACAACCCGACTAGCACCAACTTC. The gene calls are TRBV27 and TRBJ2-5, with 7 nucleotides matching TRBD2. CDR1 and CDR2 from the germline V gene are MNHEY and SMNVEV (reference sequence). The length of the CDR3 is 14 residues.

CDR3 DNA sequence: TGCGCCAGCAGCCAAGAGAGGAGCCGCGGGGGAATCTATGGCTACACCTTC. This translates into CASSQERSRGGIYGYTF. This sequence joins TRBV4-3 and TRBJ1-2; TRBD1 might be the D (5 bases). The CDR3 is 17 residues long. Germline CDR1 is LGHNA and CDR2 is YSLEER. Trimming took 0 bases from V and 4 from J, leaving 18 bases between them.

The chain carries TRBV20-1 and TRBJ2-7; D is ambiguous. V was clipped by 3 bases and J by 3 bases, with 6 bases between them. The CDR3 contains 11 residues. The germline V gene encodes CDR1 DFQATT and CDR2 SNEGSKA (reference sequence). The CDR3 spells CSASSDYEQYF. The DNA for the CDR3 is TGCAGTGCTAGCAGTGACTACGAGCAGTACTTC.

The V gene is TRBV6-6, the J gene TRBJ1-4; no reliable D call. This CDR3 comprises 12 residues. Trimming shortened V by 6 bases and J by 7 bases, and 9 bases separated the two germline ends. From germline, CDR1 is MNHNY and CDR2 SVGAGI (reference sequence). The CDR3 nucleotides are TGTGCCAGCAGCCCTAATAGTGAAAAACTGTTTTTT. Residues: CASSPNSEKLFF.

Note on this clone: One junction end does not reproduce the germline sequence, and a read error may be involved. The DNA of the CDR3 is TGCACGGAGCCAGATACGCAGTATTTT. Translation: CTEPDTQYF. The chain combines TRBV19 with TRBJ2-3; D unclear. This CDR3 has 9 residues. Germline CDR1 reads LNHDA; CDR2 reads SQIVND (reference sequence).

The J gene is TRBJ1-1, the V gene TRBV28; perhaps TRBD1 as D (6 bases). Trimming took off 3 bases at V and 3 bases at J, with 8 bases between the two ends. Germline CDR1 reads MDHEN; CDR2 reads SYDVKM. The CDR3 extends over 13 amino acids. In DNA, the CDR3 is TGTGCCAGCAGTTTGCAGGGGTACACTGAAGCTTTCTTT. Amino acid sequence: CASSLQGYTEAFF. Full variable domain (missing parts from reference TRBV28 and TRBJ1-1): DVKVTQSSRYLVKRTGEKVFLECVQDMDHENMFWYRQDPGLGLRLIYFSYDVKMKEKGDIPEGYSVSREKKERFSLILESASTNQTSMYLCASSLQGYTEAFFGQGTRLTVV.

The count of this clone is one. The chain is built from TRBV9 and TRBJ2-3; tentatively, D is TRBD2 (6 bases). This CDR3 spans 15 amino acids. Germline loops: CDR1 SGDLS, CDR2 YYNGEE. The V end was cut by 1 base, the J end by 4 bases, with 13 bases between. CDR3 sequence reads: CASSVRGNRADTQYF. The CDR3 coding sequence is TGTGCCAGCAGCGTACGCGGGAACCGTGCAGATACGCAGTATTTT. Full variable domain (missing parts from reference TRBV9 and TRBJ2-3): DSGVTQTPKHLITATGQRVTLRCSPRSGDLSVYWYQQSLDQGLQFLIQYYNGEERAKGNILERFSAQQFPDLHSELNLSSLELGDSALYFCASSVRGNRADTQYFGPGTRLTVL.

This sequence joins TRBV10-3 and TRBJ1-1; 7 bases fit TRBD1. Unmatched junction bases numbered 9, after V lost 6 bases and J lost 5 bases. Per the germline V gene, CDR1 is ENHRY and CDR2 is SYGVKD. The CDR3 runs 14 residues. CDR3 nucleotides: TGTGCCATCAGAGGAAGGGACAGTTTTACTGAAGCTTTCTTT. This translates into CAIRGRDSFTEAFF.

The rearrangement joins TRBV5-1 to TRBJ2-5; D is unresolved. With 2 bases removed from V and 2 bases from J, the gap between germline ends came to 10 bases. The germline CDR1 and CDR2 sequences are SGHRS and YFSETQ. This CDR3 region has 14 residues. This CDR3 is CASSFGSPQETQYF. Here the CDR3 DNA reads TGCGCCAGCAGCTTCGGGTCACCTCAAGAGACCCAGTACTTC.

This sequence joins TRBV5-1 and TRBJ1-3; no clear D gene. Trimming stripped 4 bases from V and 1 base from J, with 6 bases between. The germline V gene has CDR1 SGHRS and CDR2 YFSETQ. CDR3 size: 13 residues. The CDR3 spells CASSLPSGNTIYF. The CDR3 coding sequence is TGCGCCAGCAGCCTTCCTTCTGGAAACACCATATATTTT. Supplemented by reference TRBV5-1 and TRBJ1-3, the full variable domain reads KAGVTQTPRYLIKTRGQQVTLSCSPISGHRSVSWYQQTPGQGLQFLFEYFSETQRNKGNFPGRFSGRQFSNSRSEMNVSTLELGDSALYLCASSLPSGNTIYFGEGSWLTVV.

The chain carries TRBV9 and TRBJ1-4; 8 nucleotides line up with TRBD1. CDR1 SGDLS and CDR2 YYNGEE come from the germline V gene. V trimming: 0 bases; J trimming: 8 bases; junction bases outside the gene matches: 6. The CDR3 totals 15 residues. CDR3 sequence (DNA): TGTGCCAGCAGCGTAGGCCAGGGGGCGGTCGAAAAACTGTTTTTT. Its translation: CASSVGQGAVEKLFF.

This rearrangement joins TRBV9 to TRBJ2-3, with D possibly TRBD1 on 5 matching bases. V lost 0 bases and J lost 1, with 12 bases in between. The CDR3 spans 16 residues. The germline CDR1 and CDR2 sequences are SGDLS and YYNGEE. Written as DNA, the CDR3 is TGTGCCAGCAGCGTAGGGGGCGTTGGGGGCACAGATACGCAGTATTTT. Translated: CASSVGGVGGTDTQYF.